The source of this TCR beta chain is a study of radiation and T cells in renal cell carcinoma. Overall study context: Nephrectomy followed 15 Gy stereotactic body radiation by 4 weeks.

Time point: baseline pretreatment blood. Noted treatment: 15 Gy SBRT to primary tumor, nephrectomy 4 weeks later. The tumor was a clear cell renal cell carcinoma. Study-wide findings and caveats: Top tumor clonotypes rose in blood 2 weeks post-radiation, then contracted. Without pretreatment biopsies, baseline tumor clonotype presence was undetermined.

The table came from immunoSEQ multiplex PCR; TCRdb's copy has only in-frame clones and leaves some out. The sample carries about 140,000 clones, 83% recorded once. CDR3 length equals 15 residues. The germline V gene encodes CDR1 SEHNR and CDR2 FQNEAQ (reference sequence). V shed 4 bases and J 7 bases; nucleotides not matched to a gene: 11. Worth noting for this clone: The antigen is unknown.

This clonotype was obtained from a woman in her fifties or sixties with renal cell carcinoma. The V gene is TRBV7-9, the J gene TRBJ2-7, with TRBD2 matching 9 bases. The sequencing here drew on blood, taken from a patient whose treatment included radiotherapy and nephrectomy. In DNA form, the CDR3 reads TGTGCCAGCAGCTACACGCCGCGGGAGGGCGGGGAGCAGTACTTC. Translation: CASSYTPREGGEQYF.